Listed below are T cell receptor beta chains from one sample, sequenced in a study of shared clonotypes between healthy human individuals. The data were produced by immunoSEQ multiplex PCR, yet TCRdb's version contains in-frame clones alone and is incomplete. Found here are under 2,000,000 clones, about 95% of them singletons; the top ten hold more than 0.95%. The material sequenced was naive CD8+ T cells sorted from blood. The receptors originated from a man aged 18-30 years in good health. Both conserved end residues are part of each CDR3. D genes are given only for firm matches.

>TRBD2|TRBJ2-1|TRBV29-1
CSASGGPHNEQFF
TGCAGCGCATCGGGGGGGCCCCACAATGAGCAGTTCTTC
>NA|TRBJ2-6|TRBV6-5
CASVTLSSGANVLTF
TGTGCCAGCGTCACACTTAGTTCTGGGGCCAACGTCCTGACTTTC
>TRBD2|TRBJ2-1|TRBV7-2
CASSKGAGGRNEQFF
TGTGCCAGCAGCAAAGGAGCGGGGGGGCGGAATGAGCAGTTCTTC
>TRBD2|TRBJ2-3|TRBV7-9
CASVQREVDTQYF
TGTGCCAGCGTCCAGCGGGAGGTAGATACGCAGTATTTT
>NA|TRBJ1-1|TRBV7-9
CASSQEGWGALNTEAFF
TGTGCCAGCAGCCAAGAGGGATGGGGGGCTCTTAACACTGAAGCTTTCTTT
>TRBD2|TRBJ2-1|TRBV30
CAWSDGTSGRVEQFF
TGTGCCTGGAGTGACGGGACTAGCGGGAGGGTTGAGCAGTTCTTC
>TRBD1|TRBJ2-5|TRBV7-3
CASSLQGAGETQYF
TGTGCCAGCAGCTTACAGGGGGCGGGTGAGACCCAGTACTTC
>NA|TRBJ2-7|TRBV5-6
CASSFSEQDYEQYF
TGTGCCAGCAGCTTTTCGGAACAGGACTACGAGCAGTACTTC
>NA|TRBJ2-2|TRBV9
CASSLRGPGELFF
TGTGCCAGCAGCCTCCGCGGGCCCGGGGAGCTGTTTTTT
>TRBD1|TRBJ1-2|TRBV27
CASSLSQTGGIYGYTF
TGTGCCAGCAGTTTATCCCAGACAGGGGGCATATATGGCTACACCTTC
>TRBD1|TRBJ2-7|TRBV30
CAWTGTGTYEQYF
TGTGCCTGGACCGGGACAGGGACCTACGAGCAGTACTTC
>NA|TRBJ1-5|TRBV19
CASSDGKPQHF
TGTGCCAGTAGTGACGGAAAGCCCCAGCATTTT
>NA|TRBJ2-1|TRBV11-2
CASSLAGGVADNEQFF
TGTGCCAGCAGCTTAGCCGGCGGAGTCGCGGACAATGAGCAGTTCTTC
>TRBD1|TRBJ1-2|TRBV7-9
CASSLRGQETLRGYTF
TGTGCCAGCAGCTTAAGAGGACAGGAGACATTACGAGGCTACACCTTC
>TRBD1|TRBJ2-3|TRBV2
CASSFYGQGGSDTQYF
TGTGCCAGCAGTTTCTACGGACAGGGGGGATCAGATACGCAGTATTTT
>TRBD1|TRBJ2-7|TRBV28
CASSLKSGQSSSYEQYF
TGTGCCAGCAGTTTAAAATCGGGACAGTCGAGCTCCTACGAGCAGTACTTC
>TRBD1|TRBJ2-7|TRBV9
CASSVTGQGSYEQYF
TGTGCCAGCAGCGTAACGGGACAGGGGTCCTACGAGCAGTACTTC
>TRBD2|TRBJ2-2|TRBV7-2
CASSLGLADHTGELFF
TGTGCCAGCAGCTTGGGACTAGCGGATCACACCGGGGAGCTGTTTTTT
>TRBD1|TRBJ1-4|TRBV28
CASSSQGESPPGEKLFF
TGTGCCAGCAGTTCACAGGGGGAGTCTCCTCCTGGTGAAAAACTGTTTTTT
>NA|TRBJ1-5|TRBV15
CATSRAGTAGSQPQHF
TGTGCCACCAGCAGAGCAGGGACGGCCGGTAGTCAGCCCCAGCATTTT